The rows below give T cell receptor beta chains drawn from one sample of a study of cytomegalovirus exposure and HLA in healthy donors. Generated by immunoSEQ multiplex PCR, the TCRdb table keeps only in-frame clones and is missing some. The data hold more than 95,000 clones, with 65% to 75% observed a single time. Sequenced material: PBMCs. These receptors were collected from a man in his forties in good health and CMV-seropositive. The CDR3 runs from the conserved cysteine through the conserved F or W. A D gene is named only where the DNA matches it firmly. Only some rows state a clone size, as once, few, many or a class for expanded clones.

TRBV29-1	TRBJ2-2	NA	NA	CSVGQFTGELFF	TGCAGCGTTGGACAGTTTACCGGGGAGCTGTTTTTT
TRBV28	TRBJ2-7	few	TRBD2	CASNATLSGRLLGEQYF	TGTGCCAGCAACGCGACACTTAGCGGGAGGCTCCTCGGAGAGCAGTACTTC
TRBV4-2	TRBJ2-5	few	TRBD2	CASSQEGGLAAQETQYF	TGTGCCAGCAGCCAAGAAGGCGGACTAGCTGCACAAGAGACCCAGTACTTC
TRBV9	TRBJ1-1	NA	TRBD1	CASSVEGADTEAFF	TGTGCCAGCAGCGTAGAGGGGGCCGATACTGAAGCTTTCTTT
TRBV11-2	TRBJ2-6	NA	NA	CASSFSASGANVLTF	TGTGCCAGCAGCTTTAGTGCTTCTGGGGCCAACGTCCTGACTTTC
TRBV6-1	TRBJ1-5	NA	NA	CASSGRQNSNQPQHF	TGTGCCAGCAGTGGGCGACAGAATAGCAATCAGCCCCAGCATTTT
TRBV29-1	TRBJ2-3	NA	NA	CSVGYQGRGTDTQYF	TGCAGCGTTGGATATCAGGGTAGAGGCACAGATACGCAGTATTTT
TRBV9	TRBJ1-1	once	NA	CASSVVSGSTEAFF	TGTGCCAGCAGCGTAGTATCCGGTAGCACTGAAGCTTTCTTT
TRBV10-3	TRBJ2-3	NA	TRBD2	CATALAGVSDTQYF	TGTGCCACCGCACTAGCGGGAGTATCAGATACGCAGTATTTT
TRBV30	TRBJ1-2	NA	NA	CAESTGYGYTF	TGTGCCGAATCGACGGGCTATGGCTACACCTTC
TRBV6-1	TRBJ2-7	NA	NA	CASSVSGTSPYEQYF	TGTGCCAGCAGCGTTTCCGGGACATCCCCCTACGAGCAGTACTTC